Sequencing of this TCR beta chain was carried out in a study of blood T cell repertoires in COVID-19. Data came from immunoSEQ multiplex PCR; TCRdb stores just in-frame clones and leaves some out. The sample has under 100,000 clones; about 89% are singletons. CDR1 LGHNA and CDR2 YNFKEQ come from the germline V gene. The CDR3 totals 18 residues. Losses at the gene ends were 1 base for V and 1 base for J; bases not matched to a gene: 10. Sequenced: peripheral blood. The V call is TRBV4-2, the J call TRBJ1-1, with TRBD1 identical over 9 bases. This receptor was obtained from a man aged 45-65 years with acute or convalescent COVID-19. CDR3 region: CASSQGPQGANWNTEAFF. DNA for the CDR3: TGTGCCAGCAGCCAAGGGCCACAGGGGGCCAATTGGAACACTGAAGCTTTCTTT.